The 32 T cell receptor beta chains presented below share a single source sample, sequenced in a study of cytomegalovirus exposure and HLA in healthy donors. The PCR had 60 Vbeta and 13 Jbeta primers. Method: immunoSEQ multiplex PCR; TCRdb's copy keeps in-frame clones and lacks some. Found here are about 95,000 clones, approximately 80% of them singletons; the top ten hold approximately 5.1%. The specimen was PBMCs. Receptor source: a man younger than 45 in good health and CMV-seropositive.

The CDR3 nucleotides read TGCGCCAGCAGCTTGAGGGGGCAAGGGGCCAACGTCCTGACTTTC. It codes for CASSLRGQGANVLTF. V gene TRBV5-1 combines with J gene TRBJ2-6; 7 nucleotides align to TRBD1. J lost 4 bases, V lost 1 base, and 2 bases had no gene match. The germline gives CDR1 SGHRS, CDR2 YFSETQ. CDR3 length: 15 amino acids. Full variable domain (remainder filled in from reference TRBV5-1 and TRBJ2-6): KAGVTQTPRYLIKTRGQQVTLSCSPISGHRSVSWYQQTPGQGLQFLFEYFSETQRNKGNFPGRFSGRQFSNSRSEMNVSTLELGDSALYLCASSLRGQGANVLTFGAGSRLTVL.

The rearrangement links TRBV2 to TRBJ1-1, with 7 bases fitting TRBD1. Germline trimming cut 4 bases from V and 6 bases from J; bases unmatched to any gene: 8. Germline V gene data show CDR1 as SNHLY and CDR2 as FYNNEI. The CDR3 runs 14 residues. CDR3 nucleotide sequence: TGTGCCAGCAGTGGGGTAGGGGGCGCGGCTGAAGCTTTCTTT. This translates into CASSGVGGAAEAFF.

The V call is TRBV30, the J call TRBJ1-5; TRBD1 might be the D (6 bases). Germline CDR1 and CDR2: GTSNPN and SVGIG (reference sequence). V lost 2 bases, J lost 7 bases, and 15 bases lay in between. This CDR3 is 14 amino acids long. CDR3 DNA: TGTGCCTGGAGTCCGGGGACACGAGGACAGCCCCAGCATTTT. Residues: CAWSPGTRGQPQHF.

Here the CDR3 DNA reads TGTGCCACCGGACAGGGGGCGAATGAGCAGTTCTTC. Its protein product is CATGQGANEQFF. The chain joins TRBV6-1 to TRBJ2-1; 11 bases line up with TRBD1. J was trimmed by 7 bases and V by 10 bases; bases with no gene match: 3. This CDR3 is built from 12 residues. The V gene's germline CDR1 is MNHNS and CDR2 SASEGT.

The V call is TRBV28, the J call TRBJ2-3, with TRBD2 identical over 15 bases. Germline-derived CDR1 and CDR2 are MDHEN and SYDVKM. Trimming took 6 bases from V and 4 from J; bases not matched to a gene: 2. The CDR3 covers 15 residues. The CDR3, as DNA: TGTGCCAGCAGACGGACTAGCGGGAGGGCAGATACGCAGTATTTT. Its translation: CASRRTSGRADTQYF.

Comments on this clone: Additional DNA sequences in this sample encode the identical CDR3. The chain has TRBV5-1 and TRBJ1-2; 8 nucleotides align to TRBD1. CDR1 is SGHRS, CDR2 YFSETQ, per germline. CDR3 length: 15 amino acids. With V trimmed by 0 bases and J by 2 bases, 3 bases remained unmatched. CDR3 sequence reads: CASSLGTGGNYGYTF. CDR3 in DNA: TGCGCCAGCAGCTTGGGCACAGGGGGAAACTATGGCTACACCTTC.

The CDR3 reads CATADGTLSSYEQYF. The CDR3 nucleotides are TGTGCCACCGCGGACGGGACATTAAGCTCCTACGAGCAGTACTTC. The chain recombines TRBV15 with TRBJ2-7; tentative D call: TRBD1 (6 bases). V dropped 8 bases and J dropped 0 bases, with 17 bases sitting between them. The CDR3 has 15 residues. The germline V gene has CDR1 LNHNV and CDR2 YYDKDF (reference sequence).

The V and J genes are TRBV5-4 and TRBJ1-2; D remains unclear. This CDR3 comprises 13 residues. Germline assignment: CDR1 SGHNT and CDR2 YYREEE (reference sequence). Trimming stripped 0 bases from V and 2 bases from J, with 5 bases between. CDR3 loop: CASSLGENYGYTF. In DNA, the CDR3 is TGTGCCAGCAGCTTGGGGGAGAACTATGGCTACACCTTC.

The CDR3 region has the DNA TGTGCCAGCAGTGTCCAACCCCAAGGGGGAATTGAAGCTTTCTTT. This encodes CASSVQPQGGIEAFF. This chain links TRBV6-4 with TRBJ1-1, with D maybe TRBD1 (6 bases). The CDR3 is 15 amino acids. The germline gives CDR1 MRHNA, CDR2 SNTAGT. With 4 bases removed from V and 7 bases from J, the gap between germline ends came to 19 bases.

The V and J genes are TRBV18 and TRBJ1-1, with no clear D. Trimming stripped 3 bases from V and 6 bases from J, with 14 bases between. Germline CDR1 reads KGHSH; CDR2 reads LQKENI. This CDR3 spans 14 amino acids. This CDR3 reads CASSPGQTSAEAFF. The CDR3, as DNA: TGTGCCAGCTCACCGGGCCAGACGTCGGCTGAAGCTTTCTTT.

This chain's CDR3 is CASSPPGNRFYEQYF. In DNA form, the CDR3 reads TGTGCCAGCAGTCCCCCCGGTAACAGGTTCTACGAGCAGTACTTC. The V call is TRBV28, the J call TRBJ2-7; D possibly corresponds to TRBD1 (5 bases). This CDR3 is 15 amino acids long. The V gene's germline CDR1 is MDHEN and CDR2 SYDVKM. V was trimmed by 5 bases and J by 3 bases, leaving 17 bases between them. The whole variable domain, remainder taken from reference TRBV28 and TRBJ2-7, is DVKVTQSSRYLVKRTGEKVFLECVQDMDHENMFWYRQDPGLGLRLIYFSYDVKMKEKGDIPEGYSVSREKKERFSLILESASTNQTSMYLCASSPPGNRFYEQYFGPGTRLTVT.

This clone was found a few times. The V call is TRBV30, the J call TRBJ1-2, with a tentative D call TRBD1 (5 bases). The V and J ends lost 3 bases and 4 bases respectively, with 21 bases between them. This CDR3 contains 16 residues. The germline CDR1 and CDR2 sequences are GTSNPN and SVGIG (reference sequence). CDR3 coding DNA: TGTGCCTGGAGAGGGACGGGAGGGGAAAATCCCTATGGCTACACCTTC. Its translation is CAWRGTGGENPYGYTF.

The rearrangement links TRBV9 to TRBJ2-5, with D possibly being TRBD1 (6 bases). The CDR3 totals 15 residues. V was shortened by 4 bases and J by 2 bases, with 15 bases between the two germline ends. Germline V gene lookup returns CDR1 SGDLS and CDR2 YYNGEE. The CDR3 spells CASSFAGAKQETQYF. CDR3 nucleotides: TGTGCCAGCAGCTTCGCAGGGGCGAAACAAGAGACCCAGTACTTC.

This chain joins TRBV6-5 and TRBJ2-1; TRBD2 matches at 7 bases. This CDR3 spans 13 amino acids. The germline V gene encodes CDR1 MNHEY and CDR2 SVGAGI. Trimming took 10 bases from V and 4 from J; bases not matched to a gene: 7. The CDR3 protein is CATLAGGYNEQFF. For the CDR3, the DNA is TGTGCCACTTTAGCGGGTGGGTACAATGAGCAGTTCTTC.

The rearrangement links TRBV4-1 to TRBJ2-1; perhaps TRBD2 as D (6 bases). The CDR3 spans 15 residues. V gave up 0 bases and J gave up 8 bases, with 14 bases separating them. Per the germline V gene, CDR1 is MGHRA and CDR2 is YSYEKL. CDR3 loop: CASSQEGGRADEQFF. The CDR3 bases are TGCGCCAGCAGCCAAGAGGGGGGTAGGGCGGATGAGCAGTTCTTC.

The chain has TRBV4-1 and TRBJ2-1, with 7 bases identical to TRBD1. Trimming took 4 bases from V and 7 from J; bases not matched to a gene: 16. Germline V gene sequence: CDR1 MGHRA, CDR2 YSYEKL. There are 17 residues in the CDR3. CDR3 coding DNA: TGCGCCAGCAGCCGGATGCCCTGGGGACAGAATACTAATGAGCAGTTCTTC. Protein sequence: CASSRMPWGQNTNEQFF.

This clone has only a few counts. This chain connects TRBV28 to TRBJ2-1; possibly TRBD2 for D (5 bases). The germline V and J ends were trimmed by 1 base and 4 bases, with 11 bases remaining between them. Germline V gene lookup returns CDR1 MDHEN and CDR2 SYDVKM. CDR3 length: 15 amino acids. CDR3 residues: CASSLLGARYNEQFF. In nucleotides, the CDR3 is TGTGCCAGCAGTTTATTGGGAGCCAGATACAATGAGCAGTTCTTC.

The genes are TRBV23-1 and TRBJ2-7; D perhaps matches TRBD1 (5 bases). TRBV23-1 has ORF status, its function being uncertain. Trimming took 10 bases from V and 0 from J, leaving 22 bases between them. The CDR3 sequence is 16 residues long. The chain's CDR3 is CANLLLDSSFSYEQYV. The CDR3 DNA reads as TGCGCCAACTTACTCCTCGACAGTTCTTTCTCCTACGAGCAGTACGTC.

This sequence joins TRBV7-9 and TRBJ2-1; the D gene is possibly TRBD1 (6 bases). CDR3 size: 14 residues. Germline V CDR1 and CDR2: SEHNR, FQNEAQ (reference sequence). Trimming took 1 base from V and 7 from J, leaving 11 bases between them. The CDR3 DNA sequence: TGTGCCAGCAGCTTAGGGACAGTGAAGAATGAGCAGTTCTTC. Its translation is CASSLGTVKNEQFF.

The chain links TRBV14 to TRBJ2-6; D is ambiguous. The V end lost 1 base, the J end lost 0 bases, and 16 bases lay between the germline ends. The germline gives CDR1 SGHDN, CDR2 FVKESK. The CDR3 spans 19 residues. In DNA form, the CDR3 reads TGTGCCAGCAGCCAAGTAGTCTCGCCTCTCCCCTCTGGGGCCAACGTCCTGACTTTC. Its protein product is CASSQVVSPLPSGANVLTF.

The chain couples TRBV5-1 to TRBJ1-5; possible D gene TRBD1, 6 bases. In germline, CDR1 is SGHRS, CDR2 YFSETQ. V was clipped by 0 bases and J by 5 bases, with 12 bases between them. The CDR3 is 15 amino acids. The CDR3: CASSLEPGDYQPQHF. CDR3 coding DNA: TGCGCCAGCAGCTTGGAGCCAGGGGATTATCAGCCCCAGCATTTT. The entire variable domain, with the rest obtained from reference TRBV5-1 and TRBJ1-5, is as follows: KAGVTQTPRYLIKTRGQQVTLSCSPISGHRSVSWYQQTPGQGLQFLFEYFSETQRNKGNFPGRFSGRQFSNSRSEMNVSTLELGDSALYLCASSLEPGDYQPQHFGDGTRLSIL.

CDR3 region: CASSFSLAGNEQFF. CDR3 nucleotide sequence: TGCGCCAGCAGCTTCTCACTAGCGGGGAATGAGCAGTTCTTC. The chain links TRBV5-1 to TRBJ2-1, with TRBD2 matching over 10 bases. Germline V gene lookup returns CDR1 SGHRS and CDR2 YFSETQ. This CDR3 comprises 14 residues. V gave up 2 bases and J gave up 7 bases; unmatched junction bases: 3.

The chain combines TRBV19 with TRBJ1-5; D remains ambiguous. V gave up 5 bases and J gave up 2 bases, with 10 bases separating them. In germline, CDR1 is LNHDA, CDR2 SQIVND (reference sequence). CDR3 size: 14 residues. The CDR3 protein is CASSAADRNQPQHF. The DNA of the CDR3 is TGTGCCAGTAGTGCGGCGGATCGCAATCAGCCCCAGCATTTT. Full variable domain (missing parts from reference TRBV19 and TRBJ1-5): DGGITQSPKYLFRKEGQNVTLSCEQNLNHDAMYWYRQDPGQGLRLIYYSQIVNDFQKGDIAEGYSVSREKKESFPLTVTSAQKNPTAFYLCASSAADRNQPQHFGDGTRLSIL.

The V call is TRBV9, the J call TRBJ2-2; 7 nucleotides align to TRBD2. Losses at the gene ends were 4 bases for V and 7 bases for J; bases not matched to a gene: 4. Looked up from germline, CDR1 is SGDLS and CDR2 is YYNGEE. The CDR3 extends over 13 amino acids. In DNA form, the CDR3 reads TGTGCCAGCAGCCCTGCTAGCGGCGGGGAGCTGTTTTTT. It encodes CASSPASGGELFF. The complete variable domain, with remaining parts taken from reference TRBV9 and TRBJ2-2, reads DSGVTQTPKHLITATGQRVTLRCSPRSGDLSVYWYQQSLDQGLQFLIQYYNGEERAKGNILERFSAQQFPDLHSELNLSSLELGDSALYFCASSPASGGELFFGEGSRLTVL.

To note about this clone: At one boundary the junction diverges from the germline segment, which might be a read error. The V call is TRBV5-6, the J call TRBJ1-5; 7 bases line up with TRBD1. This CDR3 contains 15 residues. Per germline, CDR1 SGHDT and CDR2 YYEEEE. This CDR3 reads CASSFFDRDNQLQHF. In nucleotides, the CDR3 is TGTGCCAGCAGCTTTTTCGACAGGGACAATCAGCTCCAGCATTTT.

The chain links TRBV7-6 to TRBJ1-4; TRBD1 agrees at 11 bases. CDR3 length: 17 amino acids. The germline V gene encodes CDR1 SGHVS and CDR2 FNYEAQ. J was trimmed by 4 bases and V by 2 bases; bases with no gene match: 6. The CDR3 region has the DNA TGTGCCAGCAGCTTAAGCGGACAGGGGGCCTTTAATGAAAAACTGTTTTTT. The encoded protein is CASSLSGQGAFNEKLFF.

There are a few counts of this clone. The rearrangement links TRBV30 to TRBJ2-7, with no clear D. The V gene's germline CDR1 is GTSNPN and CDR2 SVGIG (reference sequence). The V end lost 0 bases, the J end lost 2 bases, and 11 bases lay between the germline ends. This CDR3 is built from 14 residues. The CDR3 reads CAWSVRLDTYEQYF. DNA for the CDR3: TGTGCCTGGAGTGTAAGATTAGATACCTACGAGCAGTACTTC.

This clone has just a few counts. This chain uses TRBV27 with TRBJ2-3; possible D gene TRBD1, 5 bases. The CDR3 loop spans 12 amino acids. V lost 7 bases to trimming and J lost 3 bases, with 8 bases between them. The germline V gene encodes CDR1 MNHEY and CDR2 SMNVEV (reference sequence). CDR3 DNA sequence: TGTGCCAGCAAGGGGTCTACAGATACGCAGTATTTT. As protein: CASKGSTDTQYF.

The CDR3 loop is CASIRRGGVNQPQHF. The CDR3 DNA reads as TGTGCCAGCATACGCCGGGGGGGGGTCAATCAGCCCCAGCATTTT. The chain recombines TRBV6-1 with TRBJ1-5, with D possibly being TRBD1 (5 bases). The germline V gene encodes CDR1 MNHNS and CDR2 SASEGT. This CDR3 contains 15 residues. V lost 7 bases, J lost 3 bases, and 16 bases lay in between.

This chain connects TRBV6-5 to TRBJ1-1; D call uncertain. The CDR3 sequence is 13 residues long. The ends were cut back, 5 bases at V and 3 bases at J, with 10 bases in the middle. Germline V gene data show CDR1 as MNHEY and CDR2 as SVGAGI. In nucleotides, the CDR3 is TGTGCCAGCAGTGAAACATTCGACACTGAAGCTTTCTTT. It translates to CASSETFDTEAFF.

In its sample, this clone was seen once. The chain links TRBV2 to TRBJ1-1; D might be TRBD1 (5 bases). V was clipped by 8 bases and J by 4 bases, with 20 bases between them. Germline CDR1 SNHLY, CDR2 FYNNEI. CDR3 length: 15 residues. CDR3 in DNA: TGTGCCAGCTTCCGGGATAGGGCGGGGGGCACTGAAGCTTTCTTT. Amino acid sequence: CASFRDRAGGTEAFF.

The V call is TRBV10-3, the J call TRBJ2-5; 11 bases fit TRBD2. In germline, CDR1 is ENHRY, CDR2 SYGVKD. The J segment lost 5 bases and the V segment lost 3 bases, leaving 8 bases of the junction unmatched. CDR3 length: 16 residues. The CDR3 coding sequence is TGTGCCATCAGTGACACTAGCGGGGGACGGGGTGAGACCCAGTACTTC. This translates into CAISDTSGGRGETQYF.